The T cell receptor (beta chain) described here comes from a study of tumor-infiltrating lymphocytes in primary liver carcinoma. Whole-study context: There were roughly 3.5 to 8 million productive TCRbeta reads per sample, a yield similar across tissue types.

TCR beta cDNA came from about 470 ng total RNA, primed with a constant-region primer. Library construction for TCR beta comprised three nested multiplex PCR rounds performed with slightly modified ARM-PCR. Rounds one and two of PCR, each of roughly 10 cycles, were primed with TRBV1-TRBV30 forward primers and a C-beta reverse primer. MiXCR, applied by TCRdb to the multiplex PCR reads, yields one record per CDR3 protein. The table shows approximately 310,000 distinct CDR3 sequences, with less than 75% occurring only once. Blood RNA originated from unsorted whole blood, with germline DNA additionally extracted. Investigators obtained 4 to 5 milliliters of peripheral blood ahead of surgery. The CDR3 sequence is 15 residues long. Trimming stripped 0 bases from V and 0 bases from J, with 9 bases between. CDR1 SGHAT and CDR2 FQNNGV come from the germline V gene. This clonotype occurred many times. Antigen unknown.

Study-wide results and limits: Tumor top-250-clone fractions significantly exceeded those of blood (p = 0.039).

Sequencing was carried out using peripheral blood. The chain links TRBV11-2 to TRBJ2-7; the D gene is possibly TRBD1 (6 bases). The receptor's source is a middle-aged man with primary liver carcinoma and hepatitis B virus infection. CDR3 DNA sequence: TGTGCCAGCAGCTTAGATCCAGGGGACTCCTACGAGCAGTACTTC. This translates into CASSLDPGDSYEQYF.